This T cell receptor (beta chain) was observed in a study of human T cells and chemical hapten exposure. Turning to the study itself: Mainly, slight library volume differences in the pool made TCR yields vary.

With respect to this clonotype: Its target is unknown.

Total RNA came from unfractionated whole blood. Individual cDNA molecules had unique molecular identifiers attached to them by the library. Authors' analysis steps: There were a median of around 97,000 TCRs per sample, with a range from about 23,224 to 690,600. TCRdb analysed the 5' RACE reads with MiXCR anew, one entry per CDR3 protein. The V and J calls and clone size come from TCRdb's table, not from the authors' own analysis. The sample has more than 60,000 distinct CDR3 sequences; about 15% are singletons. Points from the study as a whole: High-frequency TCRs, those above 1 in 1000, stayed the same after DPC sensitization.

Germline V gene data show CDR1 as KGHDR and CDR2 as SFDVKD. This CDR3 is built from 16 residues. Trimming removed 2 bases from V and 0 bases from J, with 9 bases in between. The sequence was obtained from a female donor in good health. The J gene is TRBJ2-2, the V gene TRBV24-1; D is uncertain. The CDR3, as DNA: TGTGCCACCAGTGATTCTATGGCCCCGAACACCGGGGAGCTGTTTTTT. This sequence encodes CATSDSMAPNTGELFF.